Each of the 7 T cell receptor beta chains below was sequenced from the same sample in a study of glioma-infiltrating T cells. Amplification of TCR alpha and beta CDR3 regions from RNA used iRepertoire nested multiplex PCR. TCRdb re-called the multiplex PCR reads through MiXCR, storing one row per CDR3 protein. The sample has about 180,000 distinct CDR3 sequences; about 46% are singletons. Sequences were obtained from glioma tissue, nonneoplastic brain tissue, or PBMCs (not recorded which). All receptors come from a human donor with low-grade glioma or glioblastoma, undergoing nonglioma brain surgery, or in good health (not recorded which).

This clonotype appeared many times. The chain links TRBV20-1 to TRBJ2-1, with TRBD1 as a possible D gene (5 bases). Per germline, CDR1 DFQATT and CDR2 SNEGSKA (reference sequence). The CDR3 contains 15 residues. Between the trimmed V and J ends, which lost 2 bases and 0 bases, there was a span of 11 bases. The CDR3 loop reads CSARPRGSSYNEQFF. CDR3 nucleotides: TGCAGTGCTAGACCAAGGGGCAGCTCCTACAATGAGCAGTTCTTC.

As regards this clonotype: Being one base from a much bigger clone, this may be a read error. V and J are TRBV6-6 and TRBJ1-1; D not certain. Germline CDR1 MNHNY, CDR2 SVGAGI (reference sequence). This CDR3 is built from 15 residues. Trimming took off 0 bases at V and 0 bases at J, with 8 bases between the two ends. The CDR3 reads CASSYSILMNTEAFF. CDR3 nucleotide sequence: TGTGCCAGCAGTTACTCGATTCTGATGAACACTGAAGCTTTCTTT.

This clonotype has ten or more counts. The rearrangement uses TRBV6-1 and TRBJ2-7, with TRBD2 identical over 9 bases. Unmatched junction bases numbered 16, after V lost 0 bases and J lost 1 base. CDR1 is MNHNS and CDR2 is SASEGT in the germline V gene. The CDR3 runs to 20 residues. CDR3: CASSEARGSGSASLSYEQYF. The CDR3 nucleotides are TGTGCCAGCAGTGAAGCGCGGGGTAGCGGGAGCGCCAGCCTATCCTACGAGCAGTACTTC.

Details on this clonotype: A read error may explain this, as a much larger clone is one base away. This chain joins TRBV20-1 and TRBJ2-3; TRBD2 matches at 15 bases. Per the germline V gene, CDR1 is DFQATT and CDR2 is SNEGSKA (reference sequence). V shed 5 bases, J shed 3 bases, and the junction held 9 bases outside the gene matches. The CDR3 contains 17 residues. CDR3 in DNA: TGCAGTGCTGAGAGGACTAGCGGGGGGGTAAGAACAGATACGCAGTATTTT. It encodes CSAERTSGGVRTDTQYF.

Of note for this clonotype: This clone may be a read error of a much larger clone one base away. The chain uses TRBV6-2 or TRBV6-3 and TRBJ2-5, with TRBD2 as a possible D gene (6 bases). The germline gives CDR1 MNHEY, CDR2 SVGEGT. V was shortened by 6 bases and J by 7 bases, with 18 bases between the two germline ends. The CDR3 sequence is 14 residues long. CDR3 sequence (DNA): TGTGCCAGCAGGGCCGGGAGAATGTGGACGACCCAGTACTTC. It specifies CASRAGRMWTTQYF.

In DNA form, the CDR3 reads TGTGCCAGCAGCTTAGGTGACAGGGGTTATGAAAAACTGTTTTTT. This sequence encodes CASSLGDRGYEKLFF. The chain links TRBV7-9 to TRBJ1-4, with 8 bases lining up with TRBD1. Per germline, CDR1 SEHNR and CDR2 FQNEAQ (reference sequence). The V segment lost 1 base and the J segment 6 bases; nucleotides outside the gene matches: 4. CDR3 length: 15 amino acids.

This clonotype was detected ten times or more. The chain is built from TRBV28 and TRBJ1-5, with no clear D. CDR1 MDHEN and CDR2 SYDVKM come from the germline V gene. CDR3 size: 16 residues. V was cut by 3 bases and J by 2 bases, with 14 bases left in between. Here the CDR3 DNA reads TGTGCCAGCAGTTTGGGGAGGCGGCGGGGCAATCAGCCCCAGCATTTT. This gives the protein CASSLGRRRGNQPQHF.